The TCR beta chain described here comes from a study of tissue T cells after allogeneic stem cell transplantation. Regarding the study as a whole: Within patients, tissue anatomy strongly shaped TCR repertoire composition. Blood and spleen captured only part of the tissue TCR repertoire. Which tissue TCRs were alloreactive or antigen-specific was not determined. Some clones might be persisting host cells.

A remark on this clone: The antigen is not known.

TCRdb keeps only in-frame clones here, not all; method: immunoSEQ multiplex PCR. The data contain under 50,000 clones, about nine tenths of them seen just once; the ten biggest clones take up about 3.8%. Trimming at V came to 4 bases and at J to 3 bases, leaving 6 bases not matched to a gene. CDR1 is MNHEY and CDR2 is SVGAGI in the germline V gene. The CDR3 covers 15 residues. This clonotype was sampled from a woman aged 40-69 years who later had graft-versus-host disease after an allogeneic stem cell transplant. Sequences were derived from blood, sampled before transplantation. The chain couples TRBV6-5 to TRBJ1-1; 9 bases match TRBD1. The CDR3 region has the DNA TGTGCCAGCAGTTCCCTGGGACAGGGTTACACTGAAGCTTTCTTT. It is translated as CASSSLGQGYTEAFF.